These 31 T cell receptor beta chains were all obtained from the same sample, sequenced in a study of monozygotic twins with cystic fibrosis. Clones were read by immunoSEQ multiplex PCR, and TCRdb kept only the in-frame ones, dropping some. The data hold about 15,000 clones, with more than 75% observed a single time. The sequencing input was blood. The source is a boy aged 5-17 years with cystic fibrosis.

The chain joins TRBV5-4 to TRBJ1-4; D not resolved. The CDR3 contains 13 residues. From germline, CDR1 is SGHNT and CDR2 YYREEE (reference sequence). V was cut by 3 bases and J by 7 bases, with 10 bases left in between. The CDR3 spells CASSSMGSEKLFF. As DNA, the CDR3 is TGTGCCAGCAGCTCGATGGGGAGTGAAAAACTGTTTTTT. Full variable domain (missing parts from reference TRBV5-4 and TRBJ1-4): ETGVTQSPTHLIKTRGQQVTLRCSSQSGHNTVSWYQQALGQGPQFIFQYYREEENGRGNFPPRFSGLQFPNYSSELNVNALELDDSALYLCASSSMGSEKLFFGSGTQLSVL.

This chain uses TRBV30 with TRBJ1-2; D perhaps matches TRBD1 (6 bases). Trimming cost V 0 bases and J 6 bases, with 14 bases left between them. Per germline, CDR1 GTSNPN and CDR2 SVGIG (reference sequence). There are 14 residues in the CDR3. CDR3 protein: CAWSVTGTLNGYTF. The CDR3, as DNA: TGTGCCTGGAGTGTTACAGGGACATTGAATGGCTACACCTTC. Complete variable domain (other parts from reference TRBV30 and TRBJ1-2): SQTIHQWPATLVQPVGSPLSLECTVEGTSNPNLYWYRQAAGRGLQLLFYSVGIGQISSEVPQNLSASRPQDRQFILSSKKLLLSDSGFYLCAWSVTGTLNGYTFGSGTRLTVV.

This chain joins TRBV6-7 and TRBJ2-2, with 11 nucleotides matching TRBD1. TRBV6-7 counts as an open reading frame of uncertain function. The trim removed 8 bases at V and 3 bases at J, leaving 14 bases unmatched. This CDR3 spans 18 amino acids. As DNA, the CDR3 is TGTGCCAGCCCCGGGGGGACAGGGGGGCGCGGGGACACCGGGGAGCTGTTTTTT. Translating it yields CASPGGTGGRGDTGELFF.

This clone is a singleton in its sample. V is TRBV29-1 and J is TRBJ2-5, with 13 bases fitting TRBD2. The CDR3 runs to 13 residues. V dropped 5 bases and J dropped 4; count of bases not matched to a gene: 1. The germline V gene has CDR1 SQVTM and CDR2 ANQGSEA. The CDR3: CSVRLAGGETQYF. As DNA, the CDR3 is TGCAGCGTTAGACTAGCGGGAGGAGAGACCCAGTACTTC.

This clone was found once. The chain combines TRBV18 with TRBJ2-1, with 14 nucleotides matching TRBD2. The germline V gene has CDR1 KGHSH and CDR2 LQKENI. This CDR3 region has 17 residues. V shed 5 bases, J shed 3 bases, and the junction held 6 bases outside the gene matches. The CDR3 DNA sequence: TGTGCCAGCTCATCAAGACTAGCGGGGGGGTTCTACAATGAGCAGTTCTTC. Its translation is CASSSRLAGGFYNEQFF.

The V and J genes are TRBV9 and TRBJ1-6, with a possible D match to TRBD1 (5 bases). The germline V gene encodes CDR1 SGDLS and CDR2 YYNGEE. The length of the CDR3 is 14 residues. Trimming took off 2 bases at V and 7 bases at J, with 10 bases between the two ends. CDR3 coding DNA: TGTGCCAGCAGCGTTGGGGGTGGCAATTCACCCCTCCACTTT. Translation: CASSVGGGNSPLHF.

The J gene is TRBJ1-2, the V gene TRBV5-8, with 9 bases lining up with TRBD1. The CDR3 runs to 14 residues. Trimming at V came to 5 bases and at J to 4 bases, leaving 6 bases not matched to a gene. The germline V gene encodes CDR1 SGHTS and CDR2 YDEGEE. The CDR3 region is CASRLTGGTYGYTF. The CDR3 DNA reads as TGTGCCAGCAGATTGACAGGGGGGACCTATGGCTACACCTTC.

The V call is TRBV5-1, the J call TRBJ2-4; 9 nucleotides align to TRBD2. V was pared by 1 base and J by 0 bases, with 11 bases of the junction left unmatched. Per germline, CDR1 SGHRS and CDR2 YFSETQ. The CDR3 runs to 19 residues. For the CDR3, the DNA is TGCGCCAGCAGCTTGCGACTAGCGGAACCCACTTTAGCCAAAAACATTCAGTACTTC. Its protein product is CASSLRLAEPTLAKNIQYF.

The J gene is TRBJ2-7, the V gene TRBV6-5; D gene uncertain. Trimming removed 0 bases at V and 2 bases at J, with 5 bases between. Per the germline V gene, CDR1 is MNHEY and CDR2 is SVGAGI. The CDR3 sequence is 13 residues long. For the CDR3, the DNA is TGTGCCAGCAGTTACTCGTCTGCCTACGAGCAGTACTTC. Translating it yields CASSYSSAYEQYF.

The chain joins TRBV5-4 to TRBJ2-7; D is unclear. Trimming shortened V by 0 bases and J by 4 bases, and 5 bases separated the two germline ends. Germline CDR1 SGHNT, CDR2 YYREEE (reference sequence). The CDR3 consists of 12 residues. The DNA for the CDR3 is TGTGCCAGCAGCTTGGAAGGTTACGAGCAGTACTTC. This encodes CASSLEGYEQYF. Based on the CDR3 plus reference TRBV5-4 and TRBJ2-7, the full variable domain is ETGVTQSPTHLIKTRGQQVTLRCSSQSGHNTVSWYQQALGQGPQFIFQYYREEENGRGNFPPRFSGLQFPNYSSELNVNALELDDSALYLCASSLEGYEQYFGPGTRLTVT.

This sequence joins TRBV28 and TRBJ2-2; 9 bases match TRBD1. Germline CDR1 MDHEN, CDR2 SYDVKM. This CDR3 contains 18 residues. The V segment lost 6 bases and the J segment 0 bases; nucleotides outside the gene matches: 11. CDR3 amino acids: CASSSPDRGRPNTGELFF. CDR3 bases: TGTGCCAGCAGCTCCCCGGACAGGGGAAGACCGAACACCGGGGAGCTGTTTTTT.

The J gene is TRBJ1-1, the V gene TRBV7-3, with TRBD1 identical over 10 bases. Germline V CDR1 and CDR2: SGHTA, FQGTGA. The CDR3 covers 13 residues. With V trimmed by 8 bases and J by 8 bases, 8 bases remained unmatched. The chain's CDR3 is CASYHRDRGEAFF. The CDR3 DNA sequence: TGTGCCAGCTACCACCGGGACAGGGGCGAAGCTTTCTTT.

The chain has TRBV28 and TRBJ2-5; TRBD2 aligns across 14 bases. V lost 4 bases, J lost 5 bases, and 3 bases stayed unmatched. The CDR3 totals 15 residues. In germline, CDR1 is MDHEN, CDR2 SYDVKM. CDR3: CASSSWTSGRETQYF. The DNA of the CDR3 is TGTGCCAGCAGTTCCTGGACTAGCGGGAGGGAGACCCAGTACTTC. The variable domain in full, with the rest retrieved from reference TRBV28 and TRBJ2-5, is DVKVTQSSRYLVKRTGEKVFLECVQDMDHENMFWYRQDPGLGLRLIYFSYDVKMKEKGDIPEGYSVSREKKERFSLILESASTNQTSMYLCASSSWTSGRETQYFGPGTRLLVL.

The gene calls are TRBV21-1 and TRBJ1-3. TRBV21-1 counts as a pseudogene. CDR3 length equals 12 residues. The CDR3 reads CAGLRGGNTIYF. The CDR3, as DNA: TGTGCCGGTTTGAGGGGTGGAAACACCATATATTTT.

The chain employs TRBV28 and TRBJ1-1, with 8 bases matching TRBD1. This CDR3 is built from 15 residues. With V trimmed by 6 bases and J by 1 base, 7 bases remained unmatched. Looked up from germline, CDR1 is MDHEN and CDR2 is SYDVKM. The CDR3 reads CASRTTGDPNTEAFF. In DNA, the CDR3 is TGTGCCAGCAGAACGACAGGGGACCCGAACACTGAAGCTTTCTTT.

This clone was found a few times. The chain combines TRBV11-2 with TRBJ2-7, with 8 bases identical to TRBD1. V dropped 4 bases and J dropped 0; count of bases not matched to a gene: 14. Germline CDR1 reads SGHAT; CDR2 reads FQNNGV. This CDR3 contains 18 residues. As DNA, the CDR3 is TGTGCCAGCAGCTCCTCCAAAAGACAGGGGCTTGGCTCCTACGAGCAGTACTTC. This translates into CASSSSKRQGLGSYEQYF.

The CDR3 DNA sequence: TGTGCCAGCAGCTCGTGGGACAGGGTCACAGATACGCAGTATTTT. Amino acids: CASSSWDRVTDTQYF. V gene TRBV11-1 combines with J gene TRBJ2-3, with 9 bases identical to TRBD1. CDR1 SGHAT and CDR2 FQDESV come from the germline V gene (reference sequence). The junction had 4 bases not matched to a gene; V was cut back by 4 bases and J by 2 bases. CDR3 length: 15 residues.

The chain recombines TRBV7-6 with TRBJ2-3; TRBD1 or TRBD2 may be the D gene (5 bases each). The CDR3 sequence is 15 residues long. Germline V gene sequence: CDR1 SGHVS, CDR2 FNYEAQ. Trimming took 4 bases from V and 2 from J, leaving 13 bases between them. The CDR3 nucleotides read TGTGCCAGCAGCTCCTCCTGGGGGTCCACAGATACGCAGTATTTT. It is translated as CASSSSWGSTDTQYF.

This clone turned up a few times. Here the CDR3 reads CASSLVSGEGYTF. CDR3 sequence (DNA): TGTGCCAGCAGCTTAGTGTCCGGCGAGGGCTACACCTTC. The chain has TRBV11-2 and TRBJ1-2; no clear D. CDR3 size: 13 residues. The germline V gene has CDR1 SGHAT and CDR2 FQNNGV. Trimming cost V 1 base and J 8 bases, with 11 bases left between them.

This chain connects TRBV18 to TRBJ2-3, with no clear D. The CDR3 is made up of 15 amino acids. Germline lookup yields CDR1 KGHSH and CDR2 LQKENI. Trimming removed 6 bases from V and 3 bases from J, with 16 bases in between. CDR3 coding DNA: TGTGCCAGCTCGCCAAACTTAAGGCGGACAGATACGCAGTATTTT. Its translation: CASSPNLRRTDTQYF. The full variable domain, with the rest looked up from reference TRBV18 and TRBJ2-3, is NAGVMQNPRHLVRRRGQEARLRCSPMKGHSHVYWYRQLPEEGLKFMVYLQKENIIDESGMPKERFSAEFPKEGPSILRIQQVVRGDSAAYFCASSPNLRRTDTQYFGPGTRLTVL.

The CDR3, as DNA: TGTGCCAGCAGCCCGGGACTAGCGGGAGTTAGGGATACGCAGTATTTT. Translating gives CASSPGLAGVRDTQYF. J is TRBJ2-3 and V is TRBV5-4, with 14 bases lining up with TRBD2. This CDR3 is 16 amino acids long. Losses at the gene ends were 4 bases for V and 6 bases for J; bases not matched to a gene: 7. CDR1 and CDR2 from the germline V gene are SGHNT and YYREEE (reference sequence).

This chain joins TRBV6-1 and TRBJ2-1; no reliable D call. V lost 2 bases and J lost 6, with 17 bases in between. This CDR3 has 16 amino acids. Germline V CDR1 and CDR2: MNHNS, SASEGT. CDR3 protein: CASSEWLGLSSNEQFF. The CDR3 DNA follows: TGTGCCAGCAGTGAATGGTTAGGCTTAAGTAGCAATGAGCAGTTCTTC.

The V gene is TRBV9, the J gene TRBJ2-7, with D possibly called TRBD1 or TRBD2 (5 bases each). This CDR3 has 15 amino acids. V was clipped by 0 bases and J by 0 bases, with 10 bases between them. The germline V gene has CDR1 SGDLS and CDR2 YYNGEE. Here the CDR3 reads CASSVGDPNSYEQYF. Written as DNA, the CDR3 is TGTGCCAGCAGCGTAGGGGACCCGAACTCCTACGAGCAGTACTTC.

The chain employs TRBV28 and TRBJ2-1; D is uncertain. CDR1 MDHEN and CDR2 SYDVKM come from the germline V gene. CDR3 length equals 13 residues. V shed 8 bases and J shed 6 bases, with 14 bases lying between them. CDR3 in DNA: TGTGCCAGCGGCCTGGGTAGCATCAATGAGCAGTTCTTC. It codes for CASGLGSINEQFF.

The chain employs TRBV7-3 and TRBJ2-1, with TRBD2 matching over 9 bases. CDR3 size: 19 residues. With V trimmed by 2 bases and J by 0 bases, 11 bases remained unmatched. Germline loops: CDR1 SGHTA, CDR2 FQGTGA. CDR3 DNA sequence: TGTGCCAGCAGCTTAGGGCTAGCGGGGAACCCGAACTCCTACAATGAGCAGTTCTTC. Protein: CASSLGLAGNPNSYNEQFF.

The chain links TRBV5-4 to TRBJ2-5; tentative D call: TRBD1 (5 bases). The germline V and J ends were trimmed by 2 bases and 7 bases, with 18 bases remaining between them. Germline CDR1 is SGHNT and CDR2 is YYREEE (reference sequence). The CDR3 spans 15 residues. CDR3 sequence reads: CASSFFSSRARTQYF. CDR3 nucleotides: TGTGCCAGCAGCTTTTTTTCCAGCAGGGCACGGACCCAGTACTTC. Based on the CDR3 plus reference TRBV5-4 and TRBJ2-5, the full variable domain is ETGVTQSPTHLIKTRGQQVTLRCSSQSGHNTVSWYQQALGQGPQFIFQYYREEENGRGNFPPRFSGLQFPNYSSELNVNALELDDSALYLCASSFFSSRARTQYFGPGTRLLVL.

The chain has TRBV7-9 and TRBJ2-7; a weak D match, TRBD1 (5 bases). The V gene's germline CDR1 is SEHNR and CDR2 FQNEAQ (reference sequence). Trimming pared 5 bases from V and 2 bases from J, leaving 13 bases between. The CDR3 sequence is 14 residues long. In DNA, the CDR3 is TGTGCCAGCAGCCACCGACAGTACCCCTACGAGCAGTACTTC. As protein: CASSHRQYPYEQYF.

CDR3 DNA sequence: TGTGCCAGCAGCCCCGGCCCCTCTGGGGCCAACGTCCTGACTTTC. Translating gives CASSPGPSGANVLTF. The V call is TRBV5-6, the J call TRBJ2-6; the D is unclear. This CDR3 has 15 residues. CDR1 and CDR2 from the germline V gene are SGHDT and YYEEEE. Trimming shortened V by 4 bases and J by 0 bases, and 8 bases separated the two germline ends.

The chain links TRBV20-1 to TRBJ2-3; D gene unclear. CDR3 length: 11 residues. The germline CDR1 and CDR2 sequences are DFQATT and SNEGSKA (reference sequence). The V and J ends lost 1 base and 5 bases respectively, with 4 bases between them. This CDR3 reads CSARAGDTQYF. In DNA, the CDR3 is TGCAGTGCTAGAGCAGGAGATACGCAGTATTTT.

The CDR3 here is CASLGAGNTIYF. In nucleotides, the CDR3 is TGTGCCAGCCTGGGCGCGGGAAACACCATATATTTT. The V call is TRBV6-5, the J call TRBJ1-3, with D uncertain. Germline CDR1 MNHEY, CDR2 SVGAGI. The CDR3 sequence is 12 residues long. V was trimmed by 8 bases and J by 4 bases, leaving 9 bases between them.

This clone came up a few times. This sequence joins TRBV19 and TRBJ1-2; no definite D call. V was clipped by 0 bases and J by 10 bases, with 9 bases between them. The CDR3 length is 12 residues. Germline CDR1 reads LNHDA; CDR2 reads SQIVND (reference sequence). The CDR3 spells CASSIDGIDYTF. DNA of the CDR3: TGTGCCAGTAGTATAGATGGGATTGACTACACCTTC.